This TCR beta chain was identified during a study of post-analysis software for immune sequencing data. Study observations and caveats: There was significantly lower normalized Chao1 diversity in multiple sclerosis patients than in controls. The study found TRBV5-6, TRBV5-1 and TRBV20-1 among several TRBV segments more frequent in patients than controls. Those samples that were prepared in the same batch co-clustered strongly by F measure.

This clonotype appeared a few times. The antigen remains unidentified. The TCR beta cDNA libraries carried unique molecular identifiers. TCRdb independently ran MiXCR on the PCR reads; one entry per CDR3 protein. Among 650,000 to 850,000 distinct CDR3 sequences, around 50% were seen once, and the ten largest hold 4.6%. V lost 0 bases, J lost 0 bases, and 15 bases lay in between. The V gene's germline CDR1 is SQVTM and CDR2 ANQGSEA. CDR3 length: 16 amino acids. Material for sequencing was blood. The receptor comes from a girl aged 10 to 17 with multiple sclerosis. The chain employs TRBV29-1 and TRBJ2-7; D possibly corresponds to TRBD2 (6 bases). The CDR3 loop reads CSVEDITGESSYEQYF. DNA for the CDR3: TGCAGCGTTGAAGATATTACGGGGGAGAGCTCCTACGAGCAGTACTTC.